The 17 T cell receptor beta chains given below trace back to one sample, sequenced in a study of long-term antiretroviral therapy in people with HIV. At the survey level, the v3.0 immunoSEQ assay was run. Data came from immunoSEQ multiplex PCR; TCRdb stores just in-frame clones and leaves some out. The data hold approximately 20,000 clones, with approximately 84% observed a single time. The input for sequencing was unsorted PBMCs, taken 0.9 years after starting antiretroviral therapy. The receptors shown here come from a man aged 18 to 30 with HIV.

The chain links TRBV6-5 to TRBJ1-1; the D is unclear. Germline CDR1 is MNHEY and CDR2 is SVGAGI. The CDR3 totals 15 residues. Trimming stripped 5 bases from V and 3 bases from J, with 16 bases between. The CDR3 sequence is CASSPGPGSDTEAFF. The CDR3 region has the DNA TGTGCCAGCAGTCCCGGGCCCGGATCCGACACTGAAGCTTTCTTT.

This clone is a singleton in its sample. The CDR3 region is CATSSSDTGELFF. The CDR3 DNA reads TGTGCCACCAGCAGTAGCGATACCGGGGAGCTGTTTTTT. The rearrangement joins TRBV15 to TRBJ2-2; the D gene is possibly TRBD2 (5 bases). The CDR3 length is 13 residues. The ends were cut back, 3 bases at V and 5 bases at J, with 7 bases in the middle. Germline loops: CDR1 LNHNV, CDR2 YYDKDF (reference sequence). The full variable domain, rest sourced from reference TRBV15 and TRBJ2-2, is DAMVIQNPRYQVTQFGKPVTLSCSQTLNHNVMYWYQQKSSQAPKLLFHYYDKDFNNEADTPDNFQSRRPNTSFCFLDIRSPGLGDTAMYLCATSSSDTGELFFGEGSRLTVL.

The chain employs TRBV6-5 and TRBJ2-7; D unclear. Germline V gene sequence: CDR1 MNHEY, CDR2 SVGAGI. V was shortened by 0 bases and J by 3 bases, with 9 bases between the two germline ends. This CDR3 contains 14 residues. The CDR3 sequence: CASSYSKYVYEQYF. The CDR3 DNA follows: TGTGCCAGCAGTTACTCGAAGTACGTCTACGAGCAGTACTTC.

CDR3: CASSLAGDLVDTGELFF. The CDR3 nucleotides are TGTGCCAGCAGCTTGGCTGGGGACCTCGTGGACACCGGGGAGCTGTTTTTT. The rearrangement links TRBV5-5 to TRBJ2-2; the D call may be TRBD1 or TRBD2 (5 bases each). This CDR3 has 17 amino acids. The V end lost 0 bases, the J end lost 3 bases, and 15 bases lay between the germline ends. The V gene's germline CDR1 is SGHKS and CDR2 YYEKEE (reference sequence).

V and J are TRBV6-5 and TRBJ1-1; the D is unclear. V lost 6 bases to trimming and J lost 0 bases, with 11 bases between them. CDR1 MNHEY and CDR2 SVGAGI come from the germline V gene. This CDR3 is built from 14 residues. The CDR3 sequence: CASSPLLLNTEAFF. Written as DNA, the CDR3 is TGTGCCAGCAGCCCTCTGCTTCTGAACACTGAAGCTTTCTTT.

V is TRBV7-3 and J is TRBJ2-7, with 8 bases identical to TRBD1. Germline lookup yields CDR1 SGHTA and CDR2 FQGTGA. This CDR3 comprises 14 residues. V lost 4 bases, J lost 6 bases, and 8 bases stayed unmatched. CDR3: CASSSTLTGVEQYF. The CDR3 DNA is TGTGCCAGCAGCTCCACGTTGACAGGGGTCGAGCAGTACTTC.

The chain has TRBV10-3 and TRBJ2-1, with D unclear. The V gene lost 2 bases and the J gene lost 1 base, with 9 bases spanning the gap. The CDR3 runs to 15 residues. Germline CDR1 ENHRY, CDR2 SYGVKD. In nucleotides, the CDR3 is TGTGCCATCAGTGAGGCAGGTTTATCCTACAATGAGCAGTTCTTC. Translation gives CAISEAGLSYNEQFF.

The chain employs TRBV14 and TRBJ2-5; TRBD2 might be the D (6 bases). V lost 4 bases, J lost 4 bases, and 19 bases lay in between. The CDR3 sequence is 16 residues long. Germline V gene lookup returns CDR1 SGHDN and CDR2 FVKESK. CDR3: CASSRETSRLGETQYF. CDR3 in DNA: TGTGCCAGCAGCCGAGAGACTAGTAGGCTTGGAGAGACCCAGTACTTC.

Written as DNA, the CDR3 is TGTGCCAGCATGATAGGGACCGACTACACTGAAGCTTTCTTT. Translated, it gives CASMIGTDYTEAFF. The chain couples TRBV6-1 to TRBJ1-1, with a possible D match to TRBD1 (5 bases). The CDR3 length is 14 residues. V dropped 7 bases and J dropped 3 bases, with 15 bases sitting between them. CDR1 and CDR2 (germline): MNHNS, SASEGT.

The chain uses TRBV6-1 and TRBJ1-1; perhaps TRBD1 as D (6 bases). The CDR3 extends over 13 amino acids. V was shortened by 2 bases and J by 5 bases, with 9 bases between the two germline ends. Germline V CDR1 and CDR2: MNHNS, SASEGT. CDR3 DNA sequence: TGTGCCAGCAGTGAAATAGGACAGACTGAAGCTTTCTTT. It translates to CASSEIGQTEAFF.

This clone was found once. The V and J genes are TRBV29-1 and TRBJ1-1, with a tentative D call TRBD1 (6 bases). Trimming stripped 3 bases from V and 6 bases from J, with 14 bases between. Germline assignment: CDR1 SQVTM and CDR2 ANQGSEA. The CDR3 length is 13 residues. The CDR3 region has the DNA TGCAGCGTTGATAAGCAGGGGAGCGCTGAAGCTTTCTTT. Translation gives CSVDKQGSAEAFF.

This chain links TRBV2 with TRBJ1-5; 9 nucleotides line up with TRBD1. Trimming at V came to 4 bases and at J to 7 bases, leaving 5 bases not matched to a gene. Germline CDR1 is SNHLY and CDR2 is FYNNEI. The CDR3 runs to 14 residues. This CDR3 is CASSGGTGNQPQHF. The CDR3 nucleotides are TGTGCCAGCAGTGGAGGGACAGGGAACCAGCCCCAGCATTTT.

The chain has TRBV19 and TRBJ2-6; 7 bases align to TRBD1. This CDR3 has 16 amino acids. Losses at the gene ends were 8 bases for V and 0 bases for J; bases not matched to a gene: 7. Germline V lookup: CDR1 LNHDA, CDR2 SQIVND (reference sequence). CDR3: CASFRDSGSGANVLTF. For the CDR3, the DNA is TGTGCCAGTTTTCGGGACAGTGGCTCTGGGGCCAACGTCCTGACTTTC.

The chain employs TRBV5-6 and TRBJ1-6, with D maybe TRBD1 (5 bases). The CDR3 loop spans 14 amino acids. Germline V gene data show CDR1 as SGHDT and CDR2 as YYEEEE. V was trimmed by 4 bases and J by 7 bases, leaving 12 bases between them. CDR3 in DNA: TGTGCCAGCAGCCCGGGACGAATGAATTCACCCCTCCACTTT. Translated, it gives CASSPGRMNSPLHF.

The rearrangement links TRBV11-1 to TRBJ2-2; 15 bases are a match to TRBD2. Germline CDR1 reads SGHAT; CDR2 reads FQDESV (reference sequence). The V and J ends lost 5 bases and 0 bases, in that order; junction bases with no gene match: 4. CDR3 size: 18 residues. The CDR3 reads CASSQRTSGGANTGELFF. The CDR3 region has the DNA TGTGCCAGCAGCCAGCGGACTAGCGGGGGGGCGAACACCGGGGAGCTGTTTTTT.

The chain carries TRBV27 and TRBJ1-5; TRBD1 is a possible D gene (6 bases). The CDR3 sequence is 15 residues long. CDR1 and CDR2 (germline): MNHEY, SMNVEV (reference sequence). V lost 5 bases and J 1 base, leaving 12 bases between the germline ends. The DNA for the CDR3 is TGTGCCAGCAGTGTCGACAGGACAAGCAATCAGCCCCAGCATTTT. This sequence encodes CASSVDRTSNQPQHF.

The chain links TRBV7-9 to TRBJ1-1; D is possibly TRBD1 (5 bases). V lost 5 bases and J 0 bases, leaving 10 bases between the germline ends. CDR1 SEHNR and CDR2 FQNEAQ come from the germline V gene (reference sequence). This CDR3 region has 14 residues. Written as DNA, the CDR3 is TGTGCCAGCAGCCCGGGACGGCTGAACACTGAAGCTTTCTTT. This sequence encodes CASSPGRLNTEAFF. Full variable domain (outside the CDR3, taken from reference TRBV7-9 and TRBJ1-1): DTGVSQNPRHKITKRGQNVTFRCDPISEHNRLYWYRQTLGQGPEFLTYFQNEAQLEKSRLLSDRFSAERPKGSFSTLEIQRTEQGDSAMYLCASSPGRLNTEAFFGQGTRLTVV.